These T cell receptor beta chains were read from a single sample in a study of T-cell reconstitution after alpha-beta-depleted transplantation in children. A single record per CDR3 protein comes from TCRdb applying MiXCR to the PCR reads. The data hold 65,000 to 70,000 distinct CDR3 sequences, with approximately 4.4% observed a single time. The sequenced sample was PBMCs, mostly from graft donor cells, obtained 180 days after TCRalphabeta/CD19-depleted stem cell transplant. The receptors come from a boy less than two years old who had a stem cell transplant for acute myeloid leukemia, so the T cells may come from the graft donor. Each CDR3 is given with its conserved first and last residue. The order of the fields is V gene, CDR3 protein.

>TRBV18
CASSPLTGISGNTIYF
>TRBV6-1
CASTPASTDTQYF
>TRBV12-3/TRBV12-4
CASSRQGSNQPQHF
>TRBV12-3/TRBV12-4
CASSPPSYEQYF
>TRBV7-8
CASSLGGLADQETQYF
>TRBV7-2
CASSLISLAGYTF
>TRBV4-3
CASSQDGRRPYSGANVLTF
>TRBV5-5
CASSSRGGYSEQFF
>TRBV20-1
CSDFSETGGRISSGANVLTF
>TRBV12-3/TRBV12-4
CASILGPSGVNEQFF
>TRBV6-5
CASRTRAELRPQHF
>TRBV3-1
CASSPRTGKNGANVLTF
>TRBV5-1
CASSLYPLAGGYNEQFF